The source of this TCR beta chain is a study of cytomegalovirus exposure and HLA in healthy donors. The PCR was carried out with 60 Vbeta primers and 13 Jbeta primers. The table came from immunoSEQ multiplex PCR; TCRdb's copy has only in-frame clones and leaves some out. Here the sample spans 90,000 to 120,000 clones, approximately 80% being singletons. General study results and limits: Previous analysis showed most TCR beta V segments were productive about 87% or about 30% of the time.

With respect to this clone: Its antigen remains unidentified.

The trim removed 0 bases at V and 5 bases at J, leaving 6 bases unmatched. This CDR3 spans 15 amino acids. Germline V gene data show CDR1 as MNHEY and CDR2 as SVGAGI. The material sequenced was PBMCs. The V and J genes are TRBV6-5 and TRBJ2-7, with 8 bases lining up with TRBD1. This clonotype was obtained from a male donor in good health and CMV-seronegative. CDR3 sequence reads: CASSYSDRVVDEQYF. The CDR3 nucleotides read TGTGCCAGCAGTTACTCGGACAGGGTGGTCGACGAGCAGTACTTC.